The 3 T cell receptor beta chains reported below all come from one sample, sequenced in a study of T cell clonotyping in hematopoietic cell transplantation. The method was immunoSEQ multiplex PCR; TCRdb's version includes in-frame clones alone and lacks a portion of them. The table shows about 5,300 clones, with about a quarter occurring only once. Sequencing was performed on peripheral blood mononuclear cells, taken 180 days after allogeneic stem cell transplant. The source is a male patient aged 35-50 years who had an allogeneic stem cell transplant from an unrelated donor, so the T cells may come from the graft donor. Some clones in this sample may be carry-over from other donors' samples.

This sequence joins TRBV28 and TRBJ1-5; D is unclear. Trimming took 5 bases from V and 4 from J, leaving 12 bases between them. The CDR3 is made up of 14 amino acids. Germline loops: CDR1 MDHEN, CDR2 SYDVKM. CDR3 DNA: TGTGCCAGCAGTGCCGGGAAGTCTAATCAGCCCCAGCATTTT. Its protein is CASSAGKSNQPQHF.

This clone was seen only a few times. The genes are TRBV5-4 and TRBJ1-6; D possibly corresponds to TRBD1 (6 bases). The germline V gene has CDR1 SGHNT and CDR2 YYREEE (reference sequence). CDR3 length: 16 amino acids. Deletions cut 3 bases from V and 11 bases from J, with 21 bases between. CDR3 nucleotide sequence: TGTGCCAGCAGCTCTTACACACAGGGCTCACTTCCACCCCTCCACTTT. Protein product: CASSSYTQGSLPPLHF.

This clone has only a few counts. This sequence joins TRBV29-1 and TRBJ2-5, with no clear D. Germline V gene sequence: CDR1 SQVTM, CDR2 ANQGSEA. The V and J ends lost 4 bases and 2 bases respectively, with 11 bases between them. This CDR3 has 13 residues. CDR3: CSVGIGAQETQYF. CDR3 DNA sequence: TGCAGCGTTGGAATCGGAGCACAAGAGACCCAGTACTTC.